Listed here is a single T cell receptor beta chain. Its target is unknown. The data originate from a study of early T cells in non-severe SARS-CoV-2 infection. Across the whole study: Sequencing was performed on bulk RNA from unsorted whole blood, leaving chains unpaired.

Individual cDNA molecules were tagged with unique molecular identifiers. TCRdb re-called the 5' RACE reads through MiXCR, storing one row per CDR3 protein. The sample records 35,000 to 45,000 distinct CDR3 sequences, 7.9% being singletons. Germline V gives CDR1 SGHKS, CDR2 YYEKEE (reference sequence). CDR3 size: 14 residues. The V end lost 4 bases, the J end lost 2 bases, and 13 bases lay between the germline ends. Regarding the study as a whole: Private and CD4 specificities were missed by VDJdb matching, which favored anti-spike CD8 responses.

The clonotype comes from an adult who was a healthcare worker with PCR-confirmed SARS-CoV-2 infection or an uninfected control (not recorded which). This sample comprised whole blood, obtained at baseline. This sequence joins TRBV5-5 and TRBJ2-7; TRBD2 is a possible D gene (6 bases). The CDR3 loop reads CASSPGASAYEQYF. DNA for the CDR3: TGTGCCAGCAGCCCGGGAGCTAGCGCCTACGAGCAGTACTTC.